The 17 T cell receptor beta chains below were found in one sample sequenced in a study of T cells in Graves' hyperthyroidism and ophthalmopathy (dated by TCRdb to the late 2010s). The library came from multiplex PCR. Sequencing used an Illumina HiSeq 2000. Amplification of TCR beta CDR3 regions was carried out from RNA transcripts. The TCR CDR3 was subjected to a first round of RT-PCR using the HTBI primer set and the Qiagen OneStep RT-PCR kit. TCRdb reprocessed the public reads (quality trimming at Q25 with fastp, clone calling with MiXCR) and kept in-frame beta chains. CDR3 protein duplicates are merged, each entry listing the most common genes and DNA. The sample has about 350,000 distinct CDR3 sequences on record, 13% to 15% of them singletons. The ten largest clones capture approximately 19% of the sample. The sequenced sample consisted of blood. These receptors originate from a woman aged 60 to 75 with Graves' ophthalmopathy.

A word on this clonotype: Being one base from a much bigger clone, this may be a read error. J is TRBJ2-7 and V is TRBV6-1; D may be TRBD2 (5 bases). From germline, CDR1 is MNHNS and CDR2 SASEGT. This CDR3 contains 13 residues. The CDR3 here is CASGEGSAYEQYF. CDR3 nucleotide sequence: TGTGCCAGCGGTGAGGGTAGCGCATACGAGCAGTACTTC.

The CDR3 DNA reads TGTGCCAGCAGCGTAGGACGGTTTAATTCACCCCTCCACTTT. Amino acid sequence: CASSVGRFNSPLHF. The chain couples TRBV9 to TRBJ1-6, with D hard to call. V lost 0 bases to trimming and J lost 6 bases, with 7 bases between them. Germline assignment: CDR1 SGDLS and CDR2 YYNGEE. The CDR3 is 14 residues long.

This clonotype was detected many times. The V gene is TRBV20-1, the J gene TRBJ1-5; TRBD1 matches at 7 bases. This CDR3 contains 12 residues. The germline V gene encodes CDR1 DFQATT and CDR2 SNEGSKA (reference sequence). V gave up 7 bases and J gave up 7 bases; unmatched junction bases: 7. In DNA form, the CDR3 reads TGCAGTGGCGGGAAGGGGGCACAGCCCCAGCATTTT. Translated, it gives CSGGKGAQPQHF.

V usage is TRBV6-1 and J usage is TRBJ2-7, with D possibly matching TRBD1 (5 bases). CDR1 and CDR2 (germline): MNHNS, SASEGT. The CDR3 length is 14 residues. V was cut by 5 bases and J by 1 base, with 12 bases left in between. The CDR3 spells CASSFGARSYEQYF. The DNA for the CDR3 is TGTGCCAGCAGTTTTGGGGCCCGGTCCTACGAGCAGTACTTC.

This clonotype appeared many times. This sequence joins TRBV29-1 and TRBJ2-7, with D unclear. The germline V and J ends were trimmed by 3 bases and 1 base, with 13 bases remaining between them. There are 14 residues in the CDR3. In germline, CDR1 is SQVTM, CDR2 ANQGSEA. CDR3 nucleotide sequence: TGCAGCGTTGATGGCAGGCCAACGTCCTACGAGCAGTACTTC. Amino acid sequence: CSVDGRPTSYEQYF.

This clonotype was recorded at least ten times. The chain combines TRBV10-1 with TRBJ2-5, with no clear D. The CDR3 consists of 13 residues. The ends were cut back, 4 bases at V and 5 bases at J, with 11 bases in the middle. The germline CDR1 and CDR2 sequences are WNHNN and SYGVQD (reference sequence). Written as DNA, the CDR3 is TGCGCCAGCAGTGCAGCTAGGATGGAGACCCAGTACTTC. Its protein is CASSAARMETQYF.

This chain joins TRBV19 and TRBJ2-3; tentative D call: TRBD2 (6 bases). The ends were cut back, 6 bases at V and 5 bases at J, with 21 bases in the middle. Per the germline V gene, CDR1 is LNHDA and CDR2 is SQIVND (reference sequence). This CDR3 has 16 amino acids. The CDR3 loop reads CASRPGTGNGLDTQYF. The CDR3 DNA is TGTGCCAGTAGACCCGGGACTGGGAATGGCCTAGATACGCAGTATTTT.

There are many counts of this clonotype. The chain carries TRBV12-3 or TRBV12-4 and TRBJ2-1, with 8 bases aligning to TRBD2. This CDR3 spans 14 amino acids. V was clipped by 7 bases and J by 5 bases; unmatched bases: 7. DNA for the CDR3: TGTGCCAGCACCGAGGAGGGACTAGACAATGAGCAGTTCTTC. Translated, it gives CASTEEGLDNEQFF.

This clonotype was observed a handful of times. The chain employs TRBV2 and TRBJ1-5; tentatively, D is TRBD1 (5 bases). This CDR3 has 15 residues. Germline assignment: CDR1 SNHLY and CDR2 FYNNEI. V lost 7 bases, J lost 4 bases, and 17 bases lay in between. The DNA for the CDR3 is TGTGCCAGCACGCGGGTACAGGTCCAAAATCAGCCCCAGCATTTT. Amino acid sequence: CASTRVQVQNQPQHF.

A few counts support this clonotype. V and J are TRBV7-9 and TRBJ2-5; D is perhaps TRBD1 (5 bases). The V gene's germline CDR1 is SEHNR and CDR2 FQNEAQ (reference sequence). The CDR3 loop spans 12 amino acids. Deletions cut 7 bases from V and 6 bases from J, with 12 bases between. The DNA of the CDR3 is TGTGCCAGCATGGAGCAGGGAAAGACCCAGTACTTC. Translated, it gives CASMEQGKTQYF.

This clonotype has at least ten counts. The chain carries TRBV7-2 and TRBJ2-1, with unresolved D. V lost 0 bases and J 3 bases, leaving 6 bases between the germline ends. The CDR3 is 14 residues long. The germline CDR1 and CDR2 sequences are SGHTA and FQGNSA. In nucleotides, the CDR3 is TGTGCCAGCAGCTTAGCGGTCAACTACAATGAGCAGTTCTTC. It yields the protein CASSLAVNYNEQFF.

The V call is TRBV10-1, the J call TRBJ1-5, with D uncertain. V dropped 8 bases and J dropped 1 base, with 12 bases sitting between them. Germline V lookup: CDR1 WNHNN, CDR2 SYGVQD (reference sequence). The CDR3 runs to 14 residues. CDR3 in DNA: TGCGCCAGCCCCAACGATGGGAGCAATCAGCCCCAGCATTTT. Its translation is CASPNDGSNQPQHF.

The chain carries TRBV12-5 and TRBJ1-3, with D perhaps matching TRBD1 (6 bases). Between the trimmed V and J ends, which lost 5 bases and 0 bases, there was a span of 23 bases. The germline gives CDR1 LGHNT, CDR2 FRNRAP. This CDR3 spans 19 amino acids. In nucleotides, the CDR3 is TGTGCTAGTGGTCCTCATCGCTCGAGGGGGAACCTCTCTGGAAACACCATATATTTT. It specifies CASGPHRSRGNLSGNTIYF.

This clonotype was detected only a few times. This sequence joins TRBV28 and TRBJ1-2; D is uncertain. Germline loops: CDR1 MDHEN, CDR2 SYDVKM. The CDR3 spans 13 residues. V gave up 6 bases and J gave up 4 bases, with 12 bases separating them. CDR3 loop: CASRTVGLYGYTF. CDR3 DNA: TGTGCCAGCAGGACTGTCGGCCTCTATGGCTACACCTTC.

In this sample, this clonotype turned up a few times. The chain is built from TRBV27 and TRBJ2-7, with 9 bases matching TRBD2. V shed 6 bases, J shed 5 bases, and the junction held 11 bases outside the gene matches. CDR3 length equals 15 residues. CDR1 is MNHEY, CDR2 SMNVEV, per germline (reference sequence). The CDR3 DNA is TGTGCCAGCAGCTCCAGGTTAGCGGGAGTAAACGAGCAGTACTTC. Its translation is CASSSRLAGVNEQYF.

The sample holds many counts of this clonotype. The rearrangement uses TRBV28 and TRBJ2-1; D is possibly TRBD2 (6 bases). The length of the CDR3 is 11 residues. V was clipped by 8 bases and J by 10 bases, with 12 bases between them. Germline CDR1 MDHEN, CDR2 SYDVKM. CDR3 loop: CASYRLGEQFF. In DNA form, the CDR3 reads TGTGCCAGCTACAGACTAGGGGAGCAGTTCTTC. The complete variable domain, with remaining parts taken from reference TRBV28 and TRBJ2-1, reads DVKVTQSSRYLVKRTGEKVFLECVQDMDHENMFWYRQDPGLGLRLIYFSYDVKMKEKGDIPEGYSVSREKKERFSLILESASTNQTSMYLCASYRLGEQFFGPGTRLTVL.

This clonotype appeared a few times. The chain has TRBV19 and TRBJ1-2, with D tentatively TRBD1 (5 bases). The V gene lost 6 bases and the J gene lost 5 bases, with 7 bases spanning the gap. The CDR3 runs 11 residues. Germline-derived CDR1 and CDR2 are LNHDA and SQIVND (reference sequence). The chain's CDR3 is CASRTDYGYTF. The CDR3, as DNA: TGTGCCAGTAGGACAGATTATGGCTACACCTTC.